This T cell receptor beta chain was captured in a study of neoadjuvant nivolumab and ipilimumab in lung cancer (dated by TCRdb to the early 2020s). Background for the entire study: Intravenous nivolumab was dosed at 3 mg/kg on days 1, 15 and 29, and in the combination arm ipilimumab 1 mg/kg was added on day 1 only. The primary endpoint of the trial was the rate of major pathologic response (MPR) in the intention-to-treat population of each study arm. A total of about 43 patients with operable NSCLC were treated in the trial, with around 23 randomized to nivolumab monotherapy and roughly 21 randomized to nivolumab plus ipilimumab. TCR repertoires in pretherapy (baseline) peripheral blood were compared with TCR repertoires in tumors resected at surgery after neoadjuvant immune checkpoint blockade. Matched pretherapy and resected tumor pairs were analyzed for seven patients: four treated with nivolumab and three with nivolumab plus ipilimumab. Results and caveats for the whole study, not just this receptor: Resected tumors had greater TCR richness and clonality than tumor-adjacent uninvolved lung, and increases were observed in more dual-therapy-treated tumors. TCR sequencing was performed in a small number of samples. Tumor T-cell richness and clonality rose from pretherapy to surgery in three of three dual-therapy tumors but in only two of four nivolumab-treated tumors. Richness in tumors resected after neoadjuvant therapy showed a positive correlation with pretherapy blood TCR richness (Spearman R = 0.82). No significant correlation was found between TCR clonality and pathologic tumor regression, and only one major-pathologic-response sample was available for the clonality analysis.

Note on this clone: What this receptor recognizes is not known. The input lacks base qualities; no much larger clone sits a single base away.

Library generation was performed with the immunoSEQ multiplex PCR assay. From the authors' description of their analysis: Richness and clonality were used to summarize the repertoires, and clones that significantly expanded or contracted between pre- and post-therapy samples were identified. As stored in TCRdb, this immuneACCESS dataset retains in-frame rearrangements with V and J assigned. A fraction of the clones does not appear; measured against another copy, unresolved V genes explain less than half of the discrepancy, and the remainder lacks a known reason. V, J and clone size were drawn from that table, and D and trimming were deduced from the DNA. A total of around 24,000 clones appear in this sample, 82% of them only once. About 8.6% of the sample rests with the top ten. The time point label here, explained by the study, means: at surgical resection after neoadjuvant nivolumab +/- ipilimumab. The samples were obtained from NEOSTAR, a phase 2 randomized trial that tested neoadjuvant nivolumab or nivolumab plus ipilimumab, followed by surgery, in operable NSCLC.

The CDR3 runs 16 amino acids, cysteine and phenylalanine included. The only DNA kept is the CDR3, 48 bases in frame from the first base. V drops 0 bases and J drops 11 bases, leaving 22 bases in between. Based on the germline V gene, the CDR1 and CDR2 sequences are MGHRA and YSYEKL. Recombination linked TRBV4-1 to TRBJ1-1, with TRBD1 tentatively as D gene (6 bases match). This TCR came from an adult with non-small cell lung cancer. Sample: tumor tissue, taken after neoadjuvant nivolumab, alone or with ipilimumab, at or shortly before surgery. The sequenced DNA: TGCGCCAGCAGCCAAGAATCGGACAGTAGTTTTATTATGGCTTTCTTT. Its product reads: CASSQESDSSFIMAFF.